Listed below are T cell receptor beta chains from one sample, sequenced in a study of spatial heterogeneity in lung cancer. TCRdb reprocessed the 5' RACE reads with MiXCR, giving one entry per CDR3 protein. The sample yields tens of thousands of distinct CDR3 sequences, 7.5% to 8.5% seen once. The starting material was PBMCs, obtained at surgery. The receptors were sampled from a female donor with early-stage non-small cell lung cancer. Both conserved end residues are part of each CDR3. D genes are given only for firm matches. Not every row has a clone size; where given, it reads once, few, many or a size class.

J gene	D gene	clone size	V gene	CDR3 DNA	CDR3 protein
TRBJ2-7	TRBD1	few	TRBV2	TGTGCCAGCGCGGGGACAGGGGCCTACGAGCAGTACTTC	CASAGTGAYEQYF
TRBJ2-7	NA	few	TRBV20-1	TGCAGTGCTAGATATTCAGGTCTATCCTACGAGCAGTACTTC	CSARYSGLSYEQYF
TRBJ1-5	TRBD1	many	TRBV10-2	TGCGCCAGCAGTGATCGACAGGGAGTTAATCAGCCCCAGCATTTT	CASSDRQGVNQPQHF
TRBJ1-5	NA	few	TRBV28	TGTGCCAGCAGTTTAATTGGTAGCAATCAGCCCCAGCATTTT	CASSLIGSNQPQHF
TRBJ2-7	TRBD2	few	TRBV11-3	TGTGCCAGCAGCTTAGCCAGACTAGCGGGAAACGAGCAGTACTTC	CASSLARLAGNEQYF
TRBJ2-5	NA	many	TRBV11-2	TGTGCCAGCAGCAACCAAGAGACCCAGTACTTC	CASSNQETQYF
TRBJ2-1	TRBD1	many	TRBV5-1	TGCGCCAGCAGCACTGGAGGGACAGGAACCTACAATGAGCAGTTCTTC	CASSTGGTGTYNEQFF
TRBJ2-7	TRBD2	many	TRBV5-1	TGCGCCAGCAGCTCAGTAGCGGGAGGCCGCTCCTACGAGCAGTACTTC	CASSSVAGGRSYEQYF
TRBJ2-3	NA	many	TRBV20-1	TGCAGTGCTAGAGACCGAGTTGGCACAGATACGCAGTATTTT	CSARDRVGTDTQYF
TRBJ1-3	NA	NA	TRBV6-5	TGTGCCAGCAGTTACGCCGGGACAAGCTCTGGAAACACCATATATTTT	CASSYAGTSSGNTIYF
TRBJ1-1	TRBD1	few	TRBV4-2	TGTGCCAGCAGCCAGGGACAGGGGGCGAGGAACACTGAAGCTTTCTTT	CASSQGQGARNTEAFF
TRBJ2-7	TRBD1	few	TRBV23-1	TGCACCAGCGGCCCCCCAGGGGGAAAACTCGGTTGCGAGCAGTACTTC	CTSGPPGGKLGCEQYF
TRBJ1-5	NA	NA	TRBV27	TGTGCCAGCCAAAGCTACACCGGCAATCAGCCCCAGCATTTT	CASQSYTGNQPQHF
TRBJ1-3	NA	few	TRBV3-1	TGTGCCAGCAGCCAAGTGGGTACTGGAAACACCATATATTTT	CASSQVGTGNTIYF
TRBJ1-2	TRBD1	NA	TRBV6-1	TGTGCCAGCAGTGAAGCAGGGGGACAGGCCGGCTATGGCTACACCTTC	CASSEAGGQAGYGYTF
TRBJ1-4	NA	NA	TRBV6-2/TRBV6-3	TGTGCCAGCAGTTACACGGGGGGCGCGCTGGGAAAACTGTTTTTT	CASSYTGGALGKLFF
TRBJ2-7	NA	many	TRBV6-6	TGTGCCAGCAACCGAGGCAGGCAGGCGAACTACGAGCAGTACTTC	CASNRGRQANYEQYF
TRBJ2-3	TRBD2	NA	TRBV20-1	TGCAGTGCCCCTACTAGCGGGGGGTACTTTGCGCAGTATTTT	CSAPTSGGYFAQYF
TRBJ1-5	NA	many	TRBV12-3/TRBV12-4	TGTGCCAGCAGCAACAGCCCCAATCAGCCCCAGCATTTT	CASSNSPNQPQHF
TRBJ2-1	TRBD2	few	TRBV2	TGTGCCAGCAGGGAACTAGCGGGGGGGCTTGTCCATGAGCAGTTCTTC	CASRELAGGLVHEQFF
TRBJ2-2	TRBD1	few	TRBV7-2	TGTGCCAGCAGCCCCCGGGACAGGGTCACCGGGGAGCTGTTTTTT	CASSPRDRVTGELFF
TRBJ1-5	NA	many	TRBV2	TGTGCCAGCGGAGAGGGATATCAGCCCCAGCATTTT	CASGEGYQPQHF
TRBJ2-3	NA	NA	TRBV20-1	TGCAGTGCTAGAGTAACAGGCACAGATACGCAGTATTTT	CSARVTGTDTQYF
TRBJ2-5	NA	NA	TRBV10-1	TGCGCCAGCAGCGAGCAAGGGGGGACCCAGTACTTC	CASSEQGGTQYF
TRBJ1-1	NA	many	TRBV27	TGTGCCAGCAGTTTCTCAAGGGGGAACACTGAAGCTTTCTTT	CASSFSRGNTEAFF
TRBJ2-3	NA	few	TRBV5-1	TGCGCCAGCAGCGTGGGCCGTAGTCCCGCAACAGATACGCAGTATTTT	CASSVGRSPATDTQYF
TRBJ1-4	NA	NA	TRBV4-1	TGCGCCAGCAGCCGACATTACCCAACTAATGAAAAACTGTTTTTT	CASSRHYPTNEKLFF
TRBJ2-5	NA	few	TRBV20-1	TGCAGTGCTCCGGAGTGGGGGGGCGGAGAGACCCAGTACTTC	CSAPEWGGGETQYF
TRBJ2-1	NA	NA	TRBV20-1	TGCAGTGCTAGCCGGGACCCTTCTCTCAATGAGCAGTTCTTC	CSASRDPSLNEQFF
TRBJ2-5	NA	few	TRBV29-1	TGCAGCGTTCGGGCCCAGGGGCAAGAGACCCAGTACTTC	CSVRAQGQETQYF
TRBJ1-1	NA	many	TRBV7-9	TGTGCCAGCAGTCGACAGAACACTGAAGCTTTCTTT	CASSRQNTEAFF
TRBJ1-2	TRBD1	few	TRBV3-1	TGTGCCAGCAGCCAATCCGGACAGGGGTACGGCTACACCTTC	CASSQSGQGYGYTF
TRBJ2-3	NA	many	TRBV6-5	TGTGCCAGCAGTTACTATTCCGTTGGCACAGATACGCAGTATTTT	CASSYYSVGTDTQYF
TRBJ1-5	TRBD1	few	TRBV20-1	TGCAGTGCCACGGGACAGTCCATAAATCAGCCCCAGCATTTT	CSATGQSINQPQHF
TRBJ2-3	NA	few	TRBV4-1	TGCGCCAGCAGCCAAGAAAGGGGGATGGATACGCAGTATTTT	CASSQERGMDTQYF
TRBJ2-3	NA	NA	TRBV7-2	TGTGCCAGCAGCTCGACAGGCCAAAACACAGATACGCAGTATTTT	CASSSTGQNTDTQYF
TRBJ1-1	NA	many	TRBV7-9	TGTGCCAGCACCGGAAAACTGAACACTGAAGCTTTCTTT	CASTGKLNTEAFF
TRBJ1-1	NA	NA	TRBV19	TGTGCCAGTAGTTCTCGCCAGCCGGGCAACACTGAAGCTTTCTTT	CASSSRQPGNTEAFF
TRBJ1-5	TRBD1	many	TRBV2	TGTGCCAGCAGTGAAGTAGGGGGCTCCAAGGCCCAGCATTTT	CASSEVGGSKAQHF
TRBJ2-1	NA	NA	TRBV6-5	TGTGCCACCGACGCAGGCAGGGGTTACAATGAGCAGTTCTTC	CATDAGRGYNEQFF
TRBJ2-5	NA	many	TRBV11-2	TGTGCCAGCACCCTCTTGGCCAGCCCAGGGACCCAGTACTTC	CASTLLASPGTQYF